This T cell receptor (beta chain) stems from a study of blood T cells in healthy people across ages. The overall study: There was about one barcoded beta molecule captured by template switching per two T cells.

The CDR3 is made up of 17 amino acids. V dropped 6 bases and J dropped 0 bases, with 18 bases sitting between them. Germline assignment: CDR1 ENHRY and CDR2 SYGVKD. Primers used in a second PCR of roughly 7 to 12 cycles were a sample-barcoded 5' primer and a J-beta primer mix. The study obtained at least 3 million CDR3-containing paired-end reads from every sample. Each CDR3 protein gets one entry after TCRdb re-called the 5' RACE reads with MiXCR. The table records some 730,000 distinct CDR3 sequences, roughly 20% of them present only once. Healthy Caucasian individuals from Russia aged roughly 6 to 95 served as donors. This clonotype was seen a handful of times.

The specimen sequenced was blood. The V and J genes are TRBV10-3 and TRBJ2-1, with D perhaps TRBD2 (5 bases). This clonotype was obtained from a man between 70 and 80 years old in good health. CDR3: CAISARPADDSYNEQFF. CDR3 sequence (DNA): TGTGCCATCAGCGCGAGGCCAGCGGACGACTCCTACAATGAGCAGTTCTTC.